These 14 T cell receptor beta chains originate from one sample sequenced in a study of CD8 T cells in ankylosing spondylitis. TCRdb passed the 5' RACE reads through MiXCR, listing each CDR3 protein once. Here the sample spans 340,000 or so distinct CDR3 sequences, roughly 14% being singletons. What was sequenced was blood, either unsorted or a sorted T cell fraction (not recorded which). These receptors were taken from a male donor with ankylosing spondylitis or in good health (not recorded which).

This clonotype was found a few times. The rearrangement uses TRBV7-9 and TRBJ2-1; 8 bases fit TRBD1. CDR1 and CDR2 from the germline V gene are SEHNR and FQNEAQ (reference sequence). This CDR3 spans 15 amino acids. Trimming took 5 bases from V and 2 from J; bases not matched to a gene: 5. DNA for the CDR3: TGTGCCAGCAGCCCCTACAGGGGGGCCTACAATGAGCAGTTCTTC. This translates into CASSPYRGAYNEQFF. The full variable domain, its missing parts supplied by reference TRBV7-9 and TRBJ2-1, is DTGVSQNPRHKITKRGQNVTFRCDPISEHNRLYWYRQTLGQGPEFLTYFQNEAQLEKSRLLSDRFSAERPKGSFSTLEIQRTEQGDSAMYLCASSPYRGAYNEQFFGPGTRLTVL.

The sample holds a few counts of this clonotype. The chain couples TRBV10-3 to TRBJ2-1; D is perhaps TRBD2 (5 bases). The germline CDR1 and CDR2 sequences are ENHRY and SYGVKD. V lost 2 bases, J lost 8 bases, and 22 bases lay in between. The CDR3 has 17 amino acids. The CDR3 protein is CAISEGSGSAGSHEQFF. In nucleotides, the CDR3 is TGTGCCATCAGTGAGGGGTCGGGGAGCGCTGGTAGCCATGAGCAGTTCTTC.

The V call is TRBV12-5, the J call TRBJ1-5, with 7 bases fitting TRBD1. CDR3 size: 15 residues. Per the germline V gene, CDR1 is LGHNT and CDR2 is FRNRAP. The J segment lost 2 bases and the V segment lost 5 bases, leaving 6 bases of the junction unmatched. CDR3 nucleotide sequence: TGTGCTAGTGGTGCTACAGGGGAAGGCAATCAGCCCCAGCATTTT. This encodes CASGATGEGNQPQHF.

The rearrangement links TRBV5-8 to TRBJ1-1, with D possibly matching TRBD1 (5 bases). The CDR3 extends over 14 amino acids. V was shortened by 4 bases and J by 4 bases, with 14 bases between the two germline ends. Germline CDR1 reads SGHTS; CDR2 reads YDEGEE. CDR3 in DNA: TGTGCCAGCAGCCCCATGGGGGGACCCACTGAAGCTTTCTTT. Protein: CASSPMGGPTEAFF.

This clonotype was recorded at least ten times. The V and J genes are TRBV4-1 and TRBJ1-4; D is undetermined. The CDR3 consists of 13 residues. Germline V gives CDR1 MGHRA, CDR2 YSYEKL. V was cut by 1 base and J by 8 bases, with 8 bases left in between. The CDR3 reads CASSQVTAEKLFF. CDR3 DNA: TGCGCCAGCAGCCAAGTTACTGCCGAAAAACTGTTTTTT.

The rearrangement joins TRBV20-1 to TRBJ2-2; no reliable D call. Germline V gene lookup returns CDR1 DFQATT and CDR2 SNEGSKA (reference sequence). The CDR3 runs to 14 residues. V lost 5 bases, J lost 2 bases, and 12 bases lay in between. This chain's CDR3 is CSAERLSNTGELFF. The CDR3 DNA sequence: TGCAGTGCTGAACGACTGTCAAACACCGGGGAGCTGTTTTTT.

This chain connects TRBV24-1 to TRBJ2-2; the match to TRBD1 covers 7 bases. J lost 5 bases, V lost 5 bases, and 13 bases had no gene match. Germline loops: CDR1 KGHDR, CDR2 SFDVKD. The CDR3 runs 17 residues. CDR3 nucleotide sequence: TGTGCCACCAGTGCCCGAAGAGGGGGCGCCGGGACCGGGGAGCTGTTTTTT. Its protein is CATSARRGGAGTGELFF.

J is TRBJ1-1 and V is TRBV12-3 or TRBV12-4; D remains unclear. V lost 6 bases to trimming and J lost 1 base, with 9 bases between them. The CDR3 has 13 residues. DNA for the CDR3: TGTGCCAGCAGAGTTAACCAGAACACTGAAGCTTTCTTT. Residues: CASRVNQNTEAFF.

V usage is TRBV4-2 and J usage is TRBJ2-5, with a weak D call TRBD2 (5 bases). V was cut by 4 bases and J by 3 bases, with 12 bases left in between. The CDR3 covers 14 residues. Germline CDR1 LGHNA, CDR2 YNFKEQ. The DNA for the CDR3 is TGTGCCAGCAGCCCAGAGGTGCGGGAAGAGACCCAGTACTTC. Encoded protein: CASSPEVREETQYF.

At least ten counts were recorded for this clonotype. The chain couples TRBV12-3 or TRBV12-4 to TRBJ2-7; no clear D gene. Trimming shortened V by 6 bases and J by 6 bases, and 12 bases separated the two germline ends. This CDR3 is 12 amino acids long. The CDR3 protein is CASSSPTREQYF. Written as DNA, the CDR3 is TGTGCCAGCAGCTCCCCTACCCGCGAGCAGTACTTC.

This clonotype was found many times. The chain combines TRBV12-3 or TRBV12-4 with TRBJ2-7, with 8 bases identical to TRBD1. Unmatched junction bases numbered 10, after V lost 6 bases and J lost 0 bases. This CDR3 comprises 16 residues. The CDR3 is CASSPRTGTGSYEQYF. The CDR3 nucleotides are TGTGCCAGCAGCCCCCGGACCGGGACAGGCTCCTACGAGCAGTACTTC.

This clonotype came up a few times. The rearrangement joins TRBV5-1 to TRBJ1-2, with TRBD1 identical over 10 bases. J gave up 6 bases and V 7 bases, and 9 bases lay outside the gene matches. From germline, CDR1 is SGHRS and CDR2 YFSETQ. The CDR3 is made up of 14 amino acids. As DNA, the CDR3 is TGCGCCAGCGGAACCGGGACAGGGGTAAATGGCTACACCTTC. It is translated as CASGTGTGVNGYTF.

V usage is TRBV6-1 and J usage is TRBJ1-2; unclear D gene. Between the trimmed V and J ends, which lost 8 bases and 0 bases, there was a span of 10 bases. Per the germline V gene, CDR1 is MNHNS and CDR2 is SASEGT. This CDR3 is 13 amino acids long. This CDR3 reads CASRGPPNYGYTF. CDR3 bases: TGTGCCAGCCGAGGGCCTCCTAACTATGGCTACACCTTC.

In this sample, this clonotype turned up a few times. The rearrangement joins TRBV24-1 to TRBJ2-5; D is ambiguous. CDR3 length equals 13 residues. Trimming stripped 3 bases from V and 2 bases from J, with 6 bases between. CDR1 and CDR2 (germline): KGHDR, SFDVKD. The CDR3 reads CATSDPGQETQYF. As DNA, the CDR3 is TGTGCCACCAGTGATCCAGGTCAAGAGACCCAGTACTTC.